The rows below give T cell receptor beta chains drawn from one sample of a study of blood T cell repertoires in COVID-19. Method: immunoSEQ multiplex PCR; TCRdb's copy keeps in-frame clones and lacks some. The data contain about 160,000 clones, 85% to 95% of them singletons. The sample taken for sequencing was peripheral blood. All receptors derive from a woman in her forties or fifties with acute or convalescent COVID-19. Both conserved end residues are part of each CDR3. Each record gives: V gene, CDR3 protein.

V gene: TRBV4-1
CDR3 protein: CASSQDGPGQANTGELFF

V gene: TRBV28
CDR3 protein: CASSGTARNSPLHF

V gene: TRBV30
CDR3 protein: CAWSVLSGVMETQYF

V gene: TRBV30
CDR3 protein: CAWTHGGNQPQHF

V gene: TRBV2
CDR3 protein: CASLRTGLSEAFF

V gene: TRBV6-1
CDR3 protein: CASSDGAGRATDTQYF

V gene: TRBV3-1/TRBV3-2
CDR3 protein: CASSLLAGNEQYF

V gene: TRBV27
CDR3 protein: CASSSGQEYNEQFF

V gene: TRBV3-1/TRBV3-2
CDR3 protein: CASSRSGGVYNEQFF

V gene: TRBV6-2/TRBV6-3
CDR3 protein: CASSYGPTGAGNTIYF

V gene: TRBV19
CDR3 protein: CASRPLLTSSYNEQFF

V gene: TRBV30
CDR3 protein: CAWSVVGQPNYGYTF

V gene: TRBV4-1
CDR3 protein: CASSQGLWDSGSYGYTF

V gene: TRBV27
CDR3 protein: CASSAGLTGNEQFF

V gene: TRBV5-1
CDR3 protein: CASSLVFGSSGHSGANVLTF

V gene: TRBV30
CDR3 protein: CAWARDRGRWPQHF

V gene: TRBV7-2
CDR3 protein: CASSKGGIQETQYF

V gene: TRBV18
CDR3 protein: CASSQSPGQGVTSNQPQHF

V gene: TRBV6-5
CDR3 protein: CASSYVQGISYEQYF

V gene: TRBV20-1
CDR3 protein: CSASLSGAGGEQFF

V gene: TRBV7-9
CDR3 protein: CASSLGQVLQF

V gene: TRBV19
CDR3 protein: CAPKNFSGDTEAFF

V gene: TRBV7-9
CDR3 protein: CASSFGQNNQPQHF

V gene: TRBV19
CDR3 protein: CASRTFRNLEAFF

V gene: TRBV9
CDR3 protein: CASSGGTGGAENEQYF

V gene: TRBV7-3
CDR3 protein: CASSQTGDTEAFF

V gene: TRBV9
CDR3 protein: CASSPLWGGAHTEAFF

V gene: TRBV11-2
CDR3 protein: CASSFSGQAGNTIYF

V gene: TRBV24-1
CDR3 protein: CATSDFGKRTTGDTDTQYF

V gene: TRBV4-3
CDR3 protein: CASSQDRGRGEKLFF

V gene: TRBV28
CDR3 protein: CASSFPQGVNNYGYTF

V gene: TRBV19
CDR3 protein: CASSIGTGAYEQYF

V gene: TRBV7-9
CDR3 protein: CASSLETGHEQYF

V gene: TRBV11-2
CDR3 protein: CASSSYQGPAGNTIYF

V gene: TRBV29-1
CDR3 protein: CSVESEISGNTIYF

V gene: TRBV19
CDR3 protein: CASSGYRAPNEKLFF

V gene: TRBV6-6
CDR3 protein: CAAAPPGQENEQYF

V gene: TRBV28
CDR3 protein: CASSLLGLRSGNQPQHF

V gene: TRBV11-2
CDR3 protein: CASSLDQGADTQYF

V gene: TRBV4-1
CDR3 protein: CASSQTAGTGDQPQHF

V gene: TRBV28
CDR3 protein: CASSSPGPRRRGEQFF

V gene: TRBV7-8
CDR3 protein: CASSLANGQGWEKLFF

V gene: TRBV24-1
CDR3 protein: CATREGVSNEQFF

V gene: TRBV10-1
CDR3 protein: CASSGQVSTGELFF